The 4 T cell receptor beta chains given below trace back to one sample, sequenced in a study of blood T cell repertoires in COVID-19. Assay: immunoSEQ multiplex PCR; the TCRdb copy retains only in-frame clones and omits some. The sample records some 390,000 clones, approximately 90% being singletons. The source material was PBMCs or T cells enriched from blood (not recorded which). These receptors originate from a man aged 30-40 years who had recovered from COVID-19.

CDR3 in DNA: TGTGCCAGCAGTCCGGGGGGTGACACTGAAGCTTTCTTT. Translation: CASSPGGDTEAFF. This sequence joins TRBV12-3 or TRBV12-4 and TRBJ1-1; possibly TRBD1 for D (5 bases). With 5 bases removed from V and 3 bases from J, the gap between germline ends came to 10 bases. The CDR3 length is 13 residues.

This clone was picked up a small number of times. This chain joins TRBV25-1 and TRBJ1-5; a possible D gene is TRBD1 (6 bases). The CDR3 has 12 amino acids. Germline V lookup: CDR1 MGHDK, CDR2 SYGVNS. The V end was cut by 7 bases, the J end by 5 bases, with 9 bases between. The CDR3 spells CASNKGDQPQHF. Here the CDR3 DNA reads TGTGCCAGCAACAAGGGGGATCAGCCCCAGCATTTT. Supplemented by reference TRBV25-1 and TRBJ1-5, the full variable domain reads EADIYQTPRYLVIGTGKKITLECSQTMGHDKMYWYQQDPGMELHLIHYSYGVNSTEKGDLSSESTVSRIRTEHFPLTLESARPSHTSQYLCASNKGDQPQHFGDGTRLSIL.

This chain joins TRBV5-5 and TRBJ2-6; 7 bases are a match to TRBD1. The V segment lost 0 bases and the J segment 0 bases; nucleotides outside the gene matches: 9. Germline V lookup: CDR1 SGHKS, CDR2 YYEKEE (reference sequence). CDR3 size: 19 residues. The CDR3 nucleotides are TGTGCCAGCAGCTTGGACGGGACAGACCCGAGCTCTGGGGCCAACGTCCTGACTTTC. It encodes CASSLDGTDPSSGANVLTF.

The chain joins TRBV18 to TRBJ1-3; D perhaps matches TRBD1 (5 bases). Deletions cut 2 bases from V and 0 bases from J, with 5 bases between. The CDR3 has 14 amino acids. Germline lookup yields CDR1 KGHSH and CDR2 LQKENI. CDR3 sequence (DNA): TGTGCCAGCTCACCAGACAGCTCTGGAAACACCATATATTTT. It specifies CASSPDSSGNTIYF. Full variable domain (rest looked up from reference TRBV18 and TRBJ1-3): NAGVMQNPRHLVRRRGQEARLRCSPMKGHSHVYWYRQLPEEGLKFMVYLQKENIIDESGMPKERFSAEFPKEGPSILRIQQVVRGDSAAYFCASSPDSSGNTIYFGEGSWLTVV.